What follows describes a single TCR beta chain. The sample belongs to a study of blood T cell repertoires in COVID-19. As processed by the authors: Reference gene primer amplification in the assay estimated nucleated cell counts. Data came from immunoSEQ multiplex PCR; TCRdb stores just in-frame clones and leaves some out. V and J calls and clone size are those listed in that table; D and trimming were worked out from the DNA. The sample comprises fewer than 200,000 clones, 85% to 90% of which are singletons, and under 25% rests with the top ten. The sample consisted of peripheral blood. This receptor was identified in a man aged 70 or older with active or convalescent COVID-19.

The CDR3 region has the DNA TGCGCCAGCACGCTAAGCTCCTACAATGAGCAGTTCTTC. Translating gives CASTLSSYNEQFF. The J gene is TRBJ2-1, the V gene TRBV5-1; the D is unclear. The CDR3 is 13 amino acids. Per germline, CDR1 SGHRS and CDR2 YFSETQ. V was shortened by 6 bases and J by 0 bases, with 7 bases between the two germline ends.